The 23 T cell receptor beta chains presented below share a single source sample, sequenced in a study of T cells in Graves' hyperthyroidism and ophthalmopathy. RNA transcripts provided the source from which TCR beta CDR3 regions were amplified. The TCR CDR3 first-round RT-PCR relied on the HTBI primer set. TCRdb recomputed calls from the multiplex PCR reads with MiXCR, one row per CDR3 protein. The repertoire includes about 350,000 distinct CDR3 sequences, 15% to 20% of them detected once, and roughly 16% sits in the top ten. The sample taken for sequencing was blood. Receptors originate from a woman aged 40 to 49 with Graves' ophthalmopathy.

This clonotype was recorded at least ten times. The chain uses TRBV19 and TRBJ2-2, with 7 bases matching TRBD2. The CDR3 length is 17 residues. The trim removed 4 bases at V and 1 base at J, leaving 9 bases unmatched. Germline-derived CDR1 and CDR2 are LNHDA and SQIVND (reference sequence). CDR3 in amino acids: CASSKLSSGLNTGELFF. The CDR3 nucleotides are TGTGCCAGTAGTAAGTTGTCTAGCGGACTGAACACCGGGGAGCTGTTTTTT.

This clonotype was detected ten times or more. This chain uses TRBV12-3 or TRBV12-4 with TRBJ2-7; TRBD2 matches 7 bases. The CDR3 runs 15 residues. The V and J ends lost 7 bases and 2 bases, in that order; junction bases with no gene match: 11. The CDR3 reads CASIKAGTRTYEQYF. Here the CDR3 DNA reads TGTGCCAGCATTAAAGCGGGAACCCGTACCTACGAGCAGTACTTC.

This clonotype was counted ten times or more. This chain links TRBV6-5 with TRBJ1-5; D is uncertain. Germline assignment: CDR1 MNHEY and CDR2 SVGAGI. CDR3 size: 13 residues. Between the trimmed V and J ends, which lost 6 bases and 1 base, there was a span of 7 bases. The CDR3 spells CASRGSSNQPQHF. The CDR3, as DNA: TGTGCCAGCAGGGGTTCGAGCAATCAGCCCCAGCATTTT.

The CDR3 here is CASTNPYAGGSQETQYF. The CDR3 DNA reads TGTGCCAGCACCAATCCCTATGCGGGGGGTTCTCAAGAGACCCAGTACTTC. The rearrangement joins TRBV28 to TRBJ2-5, with TRBD2 matching over 8 bases. The CDR3 runs to 17 residues. The germline gives CDR1 MDHEN, CDR2 SYDVKM. The J segment lost 2 bases and the V segment lost 7 bases, leaving 15 bases of the junction unmatched.

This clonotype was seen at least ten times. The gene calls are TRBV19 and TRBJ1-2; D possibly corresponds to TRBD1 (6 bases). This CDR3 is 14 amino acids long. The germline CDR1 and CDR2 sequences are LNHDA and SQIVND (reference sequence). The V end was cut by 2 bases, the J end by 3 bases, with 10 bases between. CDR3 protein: CASSISTGYYGYTF. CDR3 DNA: TGTGCCAGTAGTATATCGACAGGTTACTATGGCTACACCTTC.

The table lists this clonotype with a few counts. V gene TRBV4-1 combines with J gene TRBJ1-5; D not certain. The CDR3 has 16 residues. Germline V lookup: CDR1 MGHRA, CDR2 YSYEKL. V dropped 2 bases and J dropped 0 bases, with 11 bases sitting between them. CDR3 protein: CASSQMDGNSNQPQHF. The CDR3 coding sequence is TGCGCCAGCAGCCAAATGGACGGGAATAGCAATCAGCCCCAGCATTTT.

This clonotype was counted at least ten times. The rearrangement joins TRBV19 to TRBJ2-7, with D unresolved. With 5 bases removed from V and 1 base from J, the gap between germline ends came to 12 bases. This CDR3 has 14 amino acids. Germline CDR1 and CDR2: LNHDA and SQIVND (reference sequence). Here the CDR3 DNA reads TGTGCCAGTAGTCCCCGCGTGGATTCCTACGAGCAGTACTTC. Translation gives CASSPRVDSYEQYF.

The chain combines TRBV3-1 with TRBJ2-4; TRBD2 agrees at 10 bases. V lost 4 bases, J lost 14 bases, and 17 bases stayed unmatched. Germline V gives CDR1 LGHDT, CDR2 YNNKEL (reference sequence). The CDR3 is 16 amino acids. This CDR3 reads CASSLAAGGPDFPEYF. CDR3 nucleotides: TGTGCCAGCAGCCTCGCAGCGGGAGGGCCTGATTTTCCTGAGTACTTC.

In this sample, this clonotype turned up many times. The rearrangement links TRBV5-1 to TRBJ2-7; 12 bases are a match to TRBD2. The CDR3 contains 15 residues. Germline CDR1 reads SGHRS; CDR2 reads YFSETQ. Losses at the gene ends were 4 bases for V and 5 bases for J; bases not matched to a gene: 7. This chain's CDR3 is CASSLTTSGSNEQYF. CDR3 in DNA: TGCGCCAGCAGCCTAACGACTAGCGGGAGTAACGAGCAGTACTTC.

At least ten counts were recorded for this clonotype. The CDR3 DNA reads TGTGCTAGTGGTTTGGACCCCCGCCACAGGGTCGCTGAAGCTTTCTTT. This sequence encodes CASGLDPRHRVAEAFF. The chain recombines TRBV12-5 with TRBJ1-1, with D tentatively TRBD1 (6 bases). The germline V gene encodes CDR1 LGHNT and CDR2 FRNRAP. Deletions cut 1 base from V and 6 bases from J, with 18 bases between. This CDR3 comprises 16 residues.

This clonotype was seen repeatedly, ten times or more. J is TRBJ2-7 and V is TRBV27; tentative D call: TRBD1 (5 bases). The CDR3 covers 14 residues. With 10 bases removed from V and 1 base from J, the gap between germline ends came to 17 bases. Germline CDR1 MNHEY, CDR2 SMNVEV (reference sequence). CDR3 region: CATISGPGSYEQYF. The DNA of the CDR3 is TGTGCCACCATCTCAGGACCAGGGTCCTACGAGCAGTACTTC.

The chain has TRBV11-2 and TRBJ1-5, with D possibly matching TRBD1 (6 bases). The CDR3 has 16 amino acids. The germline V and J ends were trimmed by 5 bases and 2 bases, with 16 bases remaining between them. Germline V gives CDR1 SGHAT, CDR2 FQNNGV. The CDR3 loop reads CASSQSGGRGNQPQHF. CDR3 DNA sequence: TGTGCCAGCAGCCAAAGTGGGGGGCGCGGCAATCAGCCCCAGCATTTT.

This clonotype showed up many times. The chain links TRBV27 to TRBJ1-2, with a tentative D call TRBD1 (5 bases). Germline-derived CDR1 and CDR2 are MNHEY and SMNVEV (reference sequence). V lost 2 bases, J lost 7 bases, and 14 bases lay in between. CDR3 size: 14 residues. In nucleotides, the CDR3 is TGTGCCAGCAGTTTACAGGGAGGAATGAGTGGCTACACCTTC. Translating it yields CASSLQGGMSGYTF.

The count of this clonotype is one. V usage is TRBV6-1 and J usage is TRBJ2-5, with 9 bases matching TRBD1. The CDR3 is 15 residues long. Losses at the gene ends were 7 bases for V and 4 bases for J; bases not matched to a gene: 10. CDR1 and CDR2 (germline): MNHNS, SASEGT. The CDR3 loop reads CASTSDRGIRETQYF. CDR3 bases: TGTGCCAGCACCTCGGACAGGGGTATCCGAGAGACCCAGTACTTC.

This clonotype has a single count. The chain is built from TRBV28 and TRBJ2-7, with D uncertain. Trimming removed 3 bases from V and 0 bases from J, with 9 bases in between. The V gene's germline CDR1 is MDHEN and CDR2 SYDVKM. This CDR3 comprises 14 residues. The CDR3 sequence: CASSLGRYSYEQYF. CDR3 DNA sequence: TGTGCCAGCAGTTTGGGCAGATACTCCTACGAGCAGTACTTC.

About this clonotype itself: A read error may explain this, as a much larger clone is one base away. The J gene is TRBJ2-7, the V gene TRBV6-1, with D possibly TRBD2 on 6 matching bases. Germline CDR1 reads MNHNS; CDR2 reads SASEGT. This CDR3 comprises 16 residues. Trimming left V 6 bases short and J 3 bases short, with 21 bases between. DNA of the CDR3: TGTGCCAGCAGCTGGGAGGCCCCCCAAAGGGGCTACGAGCAGTACTTC. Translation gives CASSWEAPQRGYEQYF.

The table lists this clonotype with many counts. The CDR3 DNA sequence: TGTGCCAGTAGTGGCGGCAGGGCGCGGGGGACCCAGTACTTC. Its translation is CASSGGRARGTQYF. The rearrangement links TRBV19 to TRBJ2-5; maybe TRBD2 (6 bases). Between the trimmed V and J ends, which lost 5 bases and 7 bases, there was a span of 17 bases. Germline lookup yields CDR1 LNHDA and CDR2 SQIVND (reference sequence). The CDR3 runs 14 residues.

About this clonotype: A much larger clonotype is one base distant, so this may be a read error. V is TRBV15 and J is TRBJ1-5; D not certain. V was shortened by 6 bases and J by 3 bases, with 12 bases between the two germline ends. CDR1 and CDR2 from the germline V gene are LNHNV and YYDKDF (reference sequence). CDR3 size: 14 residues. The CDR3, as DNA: TGTGCCACCAGTCTTATGTTCATCAATCAGCCCCAGCATTTT. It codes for CATSLMFINQPQHF.

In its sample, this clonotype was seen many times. CDR3 coding DNA: TGTGCCAGCAGCTTGGAGTTATATGGCTACACCTTC. It specifies CASSLELYGYTF. The chain combines TRBV5-6 with TRBJ1-2, with no clear D. The V gene's germline CDR1 is SGHDT and CDR2 YYEEEE. V was trimmed by 0 bases and J by 5 bases, leaving 5 bases between them. The CDR3 contains 12 residues.

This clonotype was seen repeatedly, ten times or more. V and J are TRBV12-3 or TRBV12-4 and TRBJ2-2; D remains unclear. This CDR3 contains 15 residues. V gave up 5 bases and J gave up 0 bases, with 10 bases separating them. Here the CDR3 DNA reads TGTGCCAGCAGTCGGGCACATCCGAACACCGGGGAGCTGTTTTTT. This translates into CASSRAHPNTGELFF.

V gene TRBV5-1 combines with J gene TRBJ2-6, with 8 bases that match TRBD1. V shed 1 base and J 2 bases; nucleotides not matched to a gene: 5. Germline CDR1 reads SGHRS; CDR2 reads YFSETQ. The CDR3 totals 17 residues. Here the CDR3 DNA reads TGCGCCAGCAGCTTGAAGGGACAGGAGCCTGGGGCCAACGTCCTGACTTTC. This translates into CASSLKGQEPGANVLTF.

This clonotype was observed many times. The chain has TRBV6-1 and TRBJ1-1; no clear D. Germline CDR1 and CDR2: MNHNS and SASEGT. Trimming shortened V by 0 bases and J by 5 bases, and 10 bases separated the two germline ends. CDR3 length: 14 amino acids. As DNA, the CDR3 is TGTGCCAGCAGTGAAGCGGGGAGGCAGACTGAAGCTTTCTTT. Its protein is CASSEAGRQTEAFF.

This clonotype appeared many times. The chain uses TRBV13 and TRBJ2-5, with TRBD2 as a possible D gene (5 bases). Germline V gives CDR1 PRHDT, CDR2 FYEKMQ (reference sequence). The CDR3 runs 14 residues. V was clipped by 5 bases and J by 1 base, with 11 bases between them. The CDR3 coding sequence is TGTGCCAGCAGCGCCGGGGTCCCCCAAGAGACCCAGTACTTC. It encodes CASSAGVPQETQYF. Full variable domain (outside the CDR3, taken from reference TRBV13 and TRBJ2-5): AAGVIQSPRHLIKEKRETATLKCYPIPRHDTVYWYQQGPGQDPQFLISFYEKMQSDKGSIPDRFSAQQFSDYHSELNMSSLELGDSALYFCASSAGVPQETQYFGPGTRLLVL.